The clone carrying this TCR beta chain was detected many times. Its antigen is not known. The read halts 3 residues ahead of the CDR3 end, with the missing end drawn from the germline J gene. Produced via immunoSEQ multiplex PCR; TCRdb's table is partial and in-frame only. The data show under 35,000 clones, with none appearing a single time. This record belongs to a study of T cell clonality in common variable immunodeficiency. Notes on the study in general: Common variable immunodeficiency TCR beta sequences reportedly had fewer deletions and N-nucleotide insertions.

Of CVID subjects, approximately 15 were female and 29 male, mean age 40. No CVID subject was ill or on immunomodulatory drugs when sampled. J was trimmed by 1 base and V by 3 bases; bases with no gene match: 3. Germline CDR1 reads MRHNA; CDR2 reads SNTAGT. CDR3 size: 15 residues. The sequenced sample was peripheral blood mononuclear cells. This sequence was found in a human donor with common variable immunodeficiency. The V call is TRBV6-4, the J call TRBJ2-7, with TRBD2 matching 10 bases. This chain's CDR3 is CASSEGLAASYEQYF. The CDR3 DNA, read in part, is TGTGCCAGCAGTGAAGGACTAGCGGCGTCCTACGAG.